The T cell receptor beta chain under discussion was sequenced for a study of T-cell reconstitution after alpha-beta-depleted transplantation in children. Preparation of the TCRbeta library involved a method that used unique molecular identifiers. TCRdb called the PCR reads again in MiXCR, with one record for every CDR3 protein. Of hundreds of thousands of distinct CDR3 sequences listed, around 13% are singletons. The V gene end was trimmed by 1 base and the J gene end by 9 bases; junction bases not matched to a gene: 3. This CDR3 is built from 13 residues. This clonotype came up a few times. The source is a girl aged 2 to 10 with congenital amegakaryocytic thrombocytopenia, due to receive a stem cell transplant. The source was PBMCs, collected before TCRalphabeta/CD19-depleted stem cell transplant. V usage is TRBV12-3 or TRBV12-4 and J usage is TRBJ2-1, with 7 bases aligning to TRBD2. The CDR3 sequence is CASSLELAPEQFF. For the CDR3, the DNA is TGTGCCAGCAGTTTAGAACTAGCGCCTGAGCAGTTCTTC.